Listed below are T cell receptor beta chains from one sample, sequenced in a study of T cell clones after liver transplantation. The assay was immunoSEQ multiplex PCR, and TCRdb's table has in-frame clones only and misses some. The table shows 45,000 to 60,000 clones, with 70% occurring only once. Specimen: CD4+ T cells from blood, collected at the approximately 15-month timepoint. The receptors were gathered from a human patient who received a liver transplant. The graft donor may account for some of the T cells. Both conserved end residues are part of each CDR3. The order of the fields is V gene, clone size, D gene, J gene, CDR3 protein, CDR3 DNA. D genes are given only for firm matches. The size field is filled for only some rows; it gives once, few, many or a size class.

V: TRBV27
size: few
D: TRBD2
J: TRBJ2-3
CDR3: CASSLKASGRLTDTQYF
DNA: TGTGCCAGCAGTTTAAAGGCTAGCGGGAGGTTAACAGATACGCAGTATTTT

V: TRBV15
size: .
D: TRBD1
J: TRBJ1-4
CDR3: CATSIPYRGPGREKLFF
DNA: TGTGCCACCAGCATCCCGTACAGGGGACCAGGAAGGGAAAAACTGTTTTTT

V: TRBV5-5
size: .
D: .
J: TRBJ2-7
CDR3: CASSFISGVSYEQYF
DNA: TGTGCCAGCAGCTTTATTTCGGGAGTCTCCTACGAGCAGTACTTC

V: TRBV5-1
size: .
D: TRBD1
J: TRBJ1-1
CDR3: CASSTGQGNTEAFF
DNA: TGCGCCAGCAGCACGGGACAGGGGAACACTGAAGCTTTCTTT

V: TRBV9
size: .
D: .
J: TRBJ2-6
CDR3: CASSVATRGANVLTF
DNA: TGTGCCAGCAGCGTAGCTACGAGGGGGGCCAACGTCCTGACTTTC

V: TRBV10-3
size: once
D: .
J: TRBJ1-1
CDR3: CATANPHREVNTEAFF
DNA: TGTGCCACCGCTAACCCCCACAGGGAGGTAAACACTGAAGCTTTCTTT

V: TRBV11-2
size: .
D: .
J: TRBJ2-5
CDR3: CASSWQRGYMGETQYF
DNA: TGTGCCAGCAGCTGGCAGAGGGGCTATATGGGAGAGACCCAGTACTTC

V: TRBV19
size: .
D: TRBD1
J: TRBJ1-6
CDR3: CASSIGQGGYPLHF
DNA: TGTGCCAGTAGTATCGGACAAGGGGGCTATCCCCTCCACTTT

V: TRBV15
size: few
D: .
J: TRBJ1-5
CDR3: CATSRDNARSSNQPQHF
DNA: TGTGCCACCAGCAGAGATAATGCCAGGAGTAGCAATCAGCCCCAGCATTTT

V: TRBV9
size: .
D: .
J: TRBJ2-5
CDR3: CASSRKGSVGRETQYF
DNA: TGTGCCAGCAGCCGGAAAGGGAGCGTAGGTCGAGAGACCCAGTACTTC

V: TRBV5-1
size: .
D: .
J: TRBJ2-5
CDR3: CASSLLGAPQETQYF
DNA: TGCGCCAGCAGCCTACTAGGGGCCCCCCAAGAGACCCAGTACTTC

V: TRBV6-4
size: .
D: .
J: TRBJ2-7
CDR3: CASSDGYEQYF
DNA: TGTGCCAGCAGTGACGGCTACGAGCAGTACTTC

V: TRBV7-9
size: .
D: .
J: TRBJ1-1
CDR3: CASSLEGYRGTEAFF
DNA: TGTGCCAGCAGCTTAGAGGGGTATAGGGGGACTGAAGCTTTCTTT

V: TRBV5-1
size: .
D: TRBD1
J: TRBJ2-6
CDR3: CASRPGQGSGANVLTF
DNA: TGCGCCAGCAGACCGGGACAGGGTTCTGGGGCCAACGTCCTGACTTTC

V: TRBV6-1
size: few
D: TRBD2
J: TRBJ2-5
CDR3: CASSAELAGGKTQYF
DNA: TGTGCCAGCAGTGCCGAACTAGCGGGGGGAAAGACCCAGTACTTC

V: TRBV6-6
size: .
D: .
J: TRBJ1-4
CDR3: CASSFGNEKLFF
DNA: TGTGCCAGCAGTTTCGGGAATGAAAAACTGTTTTTT

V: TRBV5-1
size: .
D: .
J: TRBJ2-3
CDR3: CASSMRRPNTDTQYF
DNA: TGCGCCAGCAGTATGAGGAGACCTAACACAGATACGCAGTATTTT